A single T cell receptor (beta chain) is shown here with its context. Method: immunoSEQ multiplex PCR; TCRdb's copy keeps in-frame clones and lacks some. The sample consists of just under 350,000 clones, around nine tenths of them appearing once. In Seattle, patients joined the study during active infection and were tracked longitudinally. This CDR3 comprises 14 residues. The record originates from a study of blood T cell repertoires in COVID-19. Study at large: The samples span acute and convalescent COVID-19 from the United States, Italy and Spain. Nucleic acid was either cDNA or gDNA, and it came from T cells, B-cell-depleted T cells, or PBMCs.

Sequencing was done on a sample of peripheral blood. The rearrangement uses TRBV21-1 and TRBJ1-2; the table's D gene call, TRBD1, was not cross checked with the DNA. TRBV21-1 is recorded as a pseudogene. The clonotype comes from a woman in her sixties or seventies with COVID-19, enrolled during active disease. The CDR3, as DNA: TGTGCCAGCACTAACCTGATCAGGGTTGATGGCTACACCTTC. It encodes CASTNLIRVDGYTF.